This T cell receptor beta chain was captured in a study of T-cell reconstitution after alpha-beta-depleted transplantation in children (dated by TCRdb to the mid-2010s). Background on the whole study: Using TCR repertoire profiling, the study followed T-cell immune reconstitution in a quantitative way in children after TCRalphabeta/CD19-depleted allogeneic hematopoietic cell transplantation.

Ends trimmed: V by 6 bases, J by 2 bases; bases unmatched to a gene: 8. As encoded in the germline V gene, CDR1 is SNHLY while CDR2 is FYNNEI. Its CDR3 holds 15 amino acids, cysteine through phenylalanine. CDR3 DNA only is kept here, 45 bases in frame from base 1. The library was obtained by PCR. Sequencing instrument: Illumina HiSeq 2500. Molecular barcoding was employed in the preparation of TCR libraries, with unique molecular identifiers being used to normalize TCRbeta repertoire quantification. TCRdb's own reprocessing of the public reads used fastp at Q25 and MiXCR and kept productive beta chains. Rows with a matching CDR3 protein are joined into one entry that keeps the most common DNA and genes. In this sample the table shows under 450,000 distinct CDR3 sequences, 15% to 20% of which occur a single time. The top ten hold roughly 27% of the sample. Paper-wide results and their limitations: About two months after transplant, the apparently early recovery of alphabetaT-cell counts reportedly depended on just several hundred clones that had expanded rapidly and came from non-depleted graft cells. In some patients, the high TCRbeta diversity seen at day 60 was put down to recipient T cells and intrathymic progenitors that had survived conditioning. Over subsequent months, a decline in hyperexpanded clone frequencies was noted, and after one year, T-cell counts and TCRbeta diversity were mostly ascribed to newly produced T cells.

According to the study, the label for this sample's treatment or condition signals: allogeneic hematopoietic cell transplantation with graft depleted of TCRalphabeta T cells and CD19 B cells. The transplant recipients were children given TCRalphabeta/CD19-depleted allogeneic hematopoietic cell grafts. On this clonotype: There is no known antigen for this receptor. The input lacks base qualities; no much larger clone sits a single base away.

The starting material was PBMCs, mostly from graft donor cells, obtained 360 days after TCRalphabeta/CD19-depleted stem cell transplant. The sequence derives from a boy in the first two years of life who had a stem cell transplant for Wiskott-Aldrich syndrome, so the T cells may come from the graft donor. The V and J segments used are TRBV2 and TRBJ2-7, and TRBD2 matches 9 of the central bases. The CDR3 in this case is CASSETSGYTYEQYF. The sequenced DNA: TGTGCCAGCAGCGAGACTAGCGGTTATACCTACGAGCAGTACTTC.